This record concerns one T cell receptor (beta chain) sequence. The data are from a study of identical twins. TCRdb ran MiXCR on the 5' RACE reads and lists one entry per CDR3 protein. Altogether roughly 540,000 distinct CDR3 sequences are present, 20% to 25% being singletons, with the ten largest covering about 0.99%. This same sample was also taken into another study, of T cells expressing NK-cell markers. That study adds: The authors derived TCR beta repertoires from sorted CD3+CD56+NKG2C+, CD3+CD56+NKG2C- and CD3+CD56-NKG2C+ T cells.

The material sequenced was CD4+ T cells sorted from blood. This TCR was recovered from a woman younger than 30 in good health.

For the CDR3, the DNA is TGCAGCGGTGGGAGGACCTTAGAACAGCAGTACTTC. Its protein product is CSGGRTLEQQYF. The rearrangement uses TRBV29-1 and TRBJ2-7; tentative D call: TRBD2 (6 bases). The germline V gene encodes CDR1 SQVTM and CDR2 ANQGSEA. There are 12 residues in the CDR3. The V end was cut by 7 bases, the J end by 8 bases, with 18 bases between.